The clone carrying this T cell receptor (beta chain) appeared many times. This entry is derived from a study of blood T cells in healthy people across ages. A J-beta primer mix and a sample-barcoded 5' primer were used in a second PCR of roughly 7 to 12 cycles. MiXCR was run by TCRdb on the 5' RACE reads, yielding one entry per CDR3 protein. Of roughly 1.9 million distinct CDR3 sequences in the sample, roughly two fifths were seen once. The CDR3 length is 11 residues. Germline V CDR1 and CDR2: SEHNR, FQNEAQ (reference sequence). V was trimmed by 2 bases and J by 3 bases, leaving 1 base between them. The chain combines TRBV7-9 with TRBJ1-1; D remains unclear. The origin of this receptor is a human donor in good health. Sequencing used blood. The DNA of the CDR3 is TGTGCCAGCAGCTTATACACTGAAGCTTTCTTT. This gives the protein CASSLYTEAFF.